This record looks at one T cell receptor beta chain sequence and its context. The data derive from a study of technical replicates of blood from a few donors. Clones were read by immunoSEQ multiplex PCR, and TCRdb kept only the in-frame ones, dropping some. The table records some 94,000 clones, 96% of them present only once. This CDR3 has 15 amino acids. V dropped 0 bases and J dropped 0 bases, with 7 bases sitting between them. Germline loops: CDR1 SGDLS, CDR2 YYNGEE. The clonotype was recovered from a human donor in good health. V usage is TRBV9 and J usage is TRBJ2-1; D uncertain. Material for sequencing was T cells isolated from PBMCs. CDR3 amino acids: CASSVGLSSYNEQFF. CDR3 DNA sequence: TGTGCCAGCAGCGTAGGCCTGAGCTCCTACAATGAGCAGTTCTTC. Filled out from reference TRBV9 and TRBJ2-1, the complete variable domain reads DSGVTQTPKHLITATGQRVTLRCSPRSGDLSVYWYQQSLDQGLQFLIQYYNGEERAKGNILERFSAQQFPDLHSELNLSSLELGDSALYFCASSVGLSSYNEQFFGPGTRLTVL.